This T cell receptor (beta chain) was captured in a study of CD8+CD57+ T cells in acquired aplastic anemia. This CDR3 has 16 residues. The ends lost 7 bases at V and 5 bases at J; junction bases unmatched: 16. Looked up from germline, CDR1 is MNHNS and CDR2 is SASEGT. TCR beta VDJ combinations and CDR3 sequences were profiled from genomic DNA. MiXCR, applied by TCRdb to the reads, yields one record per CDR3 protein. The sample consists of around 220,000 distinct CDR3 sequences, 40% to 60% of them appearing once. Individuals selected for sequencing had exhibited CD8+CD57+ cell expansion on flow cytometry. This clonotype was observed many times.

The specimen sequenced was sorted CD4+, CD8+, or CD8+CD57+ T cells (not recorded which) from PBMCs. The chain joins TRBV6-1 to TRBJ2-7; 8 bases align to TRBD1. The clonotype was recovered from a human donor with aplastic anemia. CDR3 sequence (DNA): TGTGCCAGCAACACCCAGGCCAGGGGGCGGGCCGACGAGCAGTACTTC. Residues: CASNTQARGRADEQYF.